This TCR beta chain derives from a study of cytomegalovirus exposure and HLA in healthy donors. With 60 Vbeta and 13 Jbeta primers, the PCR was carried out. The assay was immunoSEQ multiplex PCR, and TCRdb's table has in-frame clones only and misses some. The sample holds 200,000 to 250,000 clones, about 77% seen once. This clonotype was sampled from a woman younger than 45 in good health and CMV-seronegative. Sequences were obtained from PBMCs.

The CDR3 spells CASSLLADKLNTEAFF. DNA for the CDR3: TGTGCCAGCAGTTTACTCGCCGACAAACTTAACACTGAAGCTTTCTTT. This chain links TRBV27 with TRBJ1-1; D unresolved. In germline, CDR1 is MNHEY, CDR2 SMNVEV (reference sequence). CDR3 length: 16 residues. V gave up 2 bases and J gave up 2 bases, with 15 bases separating them.